This T cell receptor beta chain was recovered during a study of blood T cell repertoires in COVID-19. Original methodology: Amplification from reference gene primers served as the basis for estimated nucleated cell counts. Measured with immunoSEQ multiplex PCR; TCRdb has only the in-frame clones, and not every one. V and J calls and clone size come straight from that table; D and trimming were deduced from the DNA. The sample consists of 150,000 to 200,000 clones, 85% to 90% of them appearing once. CDR1 is SGDLS and CDR2 is YYNGEE in the germline V gene. The CDR3 is 13 amino acids. Trimming cost V 4 bases and J 6 bases; bases outside gene matches: 5.

This rearrangement joins TRBV9 to TRBJ2-7; the match to TRBD1 covers 9 bases. This clonotype originated in a man aged 50 to 60 who had recovered from COVID-19. The sequenced sample consisted of peripheral blood. CDR3 bases: TGTGCCAGCAGCTTGTCGACAGGGGGCGAGCAGTACTTC. Its translation is CASSLSTGGEQYF.